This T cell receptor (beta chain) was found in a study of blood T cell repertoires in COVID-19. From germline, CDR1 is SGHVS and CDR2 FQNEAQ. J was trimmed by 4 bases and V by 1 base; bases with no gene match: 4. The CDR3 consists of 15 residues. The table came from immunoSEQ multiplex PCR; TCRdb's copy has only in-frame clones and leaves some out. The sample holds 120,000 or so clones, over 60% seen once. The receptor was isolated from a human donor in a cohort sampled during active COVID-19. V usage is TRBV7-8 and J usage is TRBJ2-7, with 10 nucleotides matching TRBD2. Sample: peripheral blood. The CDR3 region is CASSLVAGGLYEQYF. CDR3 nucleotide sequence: TGTGCCAGCAGCTTAGTAGCGGGAGGTTTGTACGAGCAGTACTTC.